This TCR beta chain was captured by sequencing in a study of blood T cells in healthy people across ages. The second PCR ran about 7 to 12 cycles with a sample-barcoded 5' primer and J-beta primers. Each CDR3 protein is one row after TCRdb ran MiXCR on the 5' RACE reads. The repertoire holds approximately 1.5 million distinct CDR3 sequences, with roughly 32% as singletons. Germline CDR1 reads MNHEY; CDR2 reads SMNVEV (reference sequence). This CDR3 is built from 15 residues. V lost 5 bases and J lost 8; bases outside the gene matches: 4. Whole-study findings and limits: Per million T cells, TCR beta diversity dropped roughly linearly as age increased. Naive T cell percentage showed a strong correlation with the diversity of TCR beta.

Each donor gave roughly 10 milliliters of peripheral blood. Each sample gave at least 7 million isolated PBMCs. This clonotype was counted at least ten times. Antigen: not known. The sample consisted of blood. The receptor was isolated from a woman aged 30 to 39 in good health. The chain employs TRBV27 and TRBJ2-1; 15 bases are a match to TRBD2. The CDR3 nucleotides are TGTGCCAGCAGTCCCGGGACTAGCGGGAGGTATGAGCAGTTCTTC. It codes for CASSPGTSGRYEQFF.